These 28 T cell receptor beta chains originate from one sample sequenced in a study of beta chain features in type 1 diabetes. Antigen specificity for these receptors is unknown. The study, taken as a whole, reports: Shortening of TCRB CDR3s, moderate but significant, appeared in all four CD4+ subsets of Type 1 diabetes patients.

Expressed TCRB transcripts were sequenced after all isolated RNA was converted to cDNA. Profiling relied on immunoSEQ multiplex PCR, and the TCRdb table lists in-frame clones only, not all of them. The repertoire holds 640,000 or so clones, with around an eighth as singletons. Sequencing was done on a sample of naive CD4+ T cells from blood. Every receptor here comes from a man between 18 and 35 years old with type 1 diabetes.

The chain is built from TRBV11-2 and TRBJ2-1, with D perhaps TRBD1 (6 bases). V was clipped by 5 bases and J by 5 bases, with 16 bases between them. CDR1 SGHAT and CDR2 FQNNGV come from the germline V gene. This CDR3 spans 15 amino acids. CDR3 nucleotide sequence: TGTGCCAGCAGCACACAGGGATACCCCAACAATGAGCAGTTCTTC. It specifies CASSTQGYPNNEQFF.

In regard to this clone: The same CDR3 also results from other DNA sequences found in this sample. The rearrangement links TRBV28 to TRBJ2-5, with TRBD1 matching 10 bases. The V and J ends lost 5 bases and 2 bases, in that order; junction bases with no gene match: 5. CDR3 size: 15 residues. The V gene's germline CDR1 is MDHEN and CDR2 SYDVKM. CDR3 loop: CASSRPGQGQETQYF. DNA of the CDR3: TGTGCCAGCAGTAGGCCGGGACAGGGGCAAGAGACCCAGTACTTC.

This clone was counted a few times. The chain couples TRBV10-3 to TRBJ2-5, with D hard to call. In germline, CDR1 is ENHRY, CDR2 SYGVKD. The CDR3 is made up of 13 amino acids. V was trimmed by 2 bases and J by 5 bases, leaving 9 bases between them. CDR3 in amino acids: CAISERPEETQYF. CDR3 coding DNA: TGTGCCATCAGTGAGAGACCCGAGGAGACCCAGTACTTC.

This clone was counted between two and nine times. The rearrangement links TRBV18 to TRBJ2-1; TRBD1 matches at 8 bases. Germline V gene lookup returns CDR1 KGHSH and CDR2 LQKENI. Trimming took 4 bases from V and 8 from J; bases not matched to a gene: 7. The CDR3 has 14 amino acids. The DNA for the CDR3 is TGTGCCAGCTCACGCGGACAGGGTGGATATGAGCAGTTCTTC. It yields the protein CASSRGQGGYEQFF. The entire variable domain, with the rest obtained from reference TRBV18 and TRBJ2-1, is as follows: NAGVMQNPRHLVRRRGQEARLRCSPMKGHSHVYWYRQLPEEGLKFMVYLQKENIIDESGMPKERFSAEFPKEGPSILRIQQVVRGDSAAYFCASSRGQGGYEQFFGPGTRLTVL.

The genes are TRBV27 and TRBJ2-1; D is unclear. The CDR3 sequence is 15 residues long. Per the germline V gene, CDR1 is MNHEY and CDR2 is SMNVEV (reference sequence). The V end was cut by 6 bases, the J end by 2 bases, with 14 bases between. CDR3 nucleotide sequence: TGTGCCAGCAGCACCCGGCACCAGACCTACAATGAGCAGTTCTTC. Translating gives CASSTRHQTYNEQFF.

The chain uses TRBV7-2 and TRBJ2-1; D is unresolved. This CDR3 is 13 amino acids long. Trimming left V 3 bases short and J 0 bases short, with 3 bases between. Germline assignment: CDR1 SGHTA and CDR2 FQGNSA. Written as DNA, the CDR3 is TGTGCCAGCAGCTTTGTCTCCTACAATGAGCAGTTCTTC. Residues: CASSFVSYNEQFF.

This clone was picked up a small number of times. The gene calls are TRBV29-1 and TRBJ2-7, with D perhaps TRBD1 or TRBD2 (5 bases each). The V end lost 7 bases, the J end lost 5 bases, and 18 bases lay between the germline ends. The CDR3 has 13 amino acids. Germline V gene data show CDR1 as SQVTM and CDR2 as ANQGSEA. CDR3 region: CSGGRGPLDEQYF. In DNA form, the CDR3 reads TGCAGCGGGGGACGCGGGCCTTTGGACGAGCAGTACTTC.

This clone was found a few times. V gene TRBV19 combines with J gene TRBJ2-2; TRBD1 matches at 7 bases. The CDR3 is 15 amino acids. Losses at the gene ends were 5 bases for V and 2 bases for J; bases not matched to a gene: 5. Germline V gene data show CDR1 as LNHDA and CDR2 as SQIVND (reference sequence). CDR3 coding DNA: TGTGCCAGTAGTCGGGACAGTCTTAACACCGGGGAGCTGTTTTTT. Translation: CASSRDSLNTGELFF.

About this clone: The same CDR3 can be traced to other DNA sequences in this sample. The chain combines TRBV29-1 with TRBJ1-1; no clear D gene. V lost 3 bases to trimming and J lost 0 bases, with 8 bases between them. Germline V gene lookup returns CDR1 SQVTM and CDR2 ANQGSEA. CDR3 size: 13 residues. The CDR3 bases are TGCAGCGTTGATCGGGGAGTGAACACTGAAGCTTTCTTT. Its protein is CSVDRGVNTEAFF.

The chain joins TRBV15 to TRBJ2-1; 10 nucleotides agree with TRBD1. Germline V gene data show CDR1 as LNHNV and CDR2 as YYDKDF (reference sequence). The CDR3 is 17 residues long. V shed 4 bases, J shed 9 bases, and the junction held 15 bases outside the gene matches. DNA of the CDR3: TGTGCCACCAGCAACTCCCAGACAGGGGGCTATTGGGGTGAGCAGTTCTTC. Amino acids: CATSNSQTGGYWGEQFF.

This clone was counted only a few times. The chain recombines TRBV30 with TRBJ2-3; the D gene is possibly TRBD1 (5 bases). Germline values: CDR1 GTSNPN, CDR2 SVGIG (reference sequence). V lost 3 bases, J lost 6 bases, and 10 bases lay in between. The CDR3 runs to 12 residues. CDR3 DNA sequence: TGTGCCTGGAGGGCACAGGCCGATACGCAGTATTTT. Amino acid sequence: CAWRAQADTQYF.

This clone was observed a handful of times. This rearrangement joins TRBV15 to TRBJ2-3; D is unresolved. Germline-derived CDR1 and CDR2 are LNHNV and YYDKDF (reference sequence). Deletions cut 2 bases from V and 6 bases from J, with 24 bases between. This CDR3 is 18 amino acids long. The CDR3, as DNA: TGTGCCACCAGCAGACTCCAAATGAGCACCTCAAGCGCGGATACGCAGTATTTT. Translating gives CATSRLQMSTSSADTQYF.

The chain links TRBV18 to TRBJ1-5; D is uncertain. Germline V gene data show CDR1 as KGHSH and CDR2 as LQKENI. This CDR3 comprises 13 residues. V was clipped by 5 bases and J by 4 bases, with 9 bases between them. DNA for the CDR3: TGTGCCAGCTCATCGGACGGTAATCAGCCCCAGCATTTT. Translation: CASSSDGNQPQHF.

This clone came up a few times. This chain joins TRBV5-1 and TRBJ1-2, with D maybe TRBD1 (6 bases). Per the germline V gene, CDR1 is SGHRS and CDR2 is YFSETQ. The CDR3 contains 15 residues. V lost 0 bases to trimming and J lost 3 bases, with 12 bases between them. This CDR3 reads CASSLAGGVDYGYTF. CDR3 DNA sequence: TGCGCCAGCAGCTTGGCCGGGGGCGTTGACTATGGCTACACCTTC. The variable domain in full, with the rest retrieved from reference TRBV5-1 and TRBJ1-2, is KAGVTQTPRYLIKTRGQQVTLSCSPISGHRSVSWYQQTPGQGLQFLFEYFSETQRNKGNFPGRFSGRQFSNSRSEMNVSTLELGDSALYLCASSLAGGVDYGYTFGSGTRLTVV.

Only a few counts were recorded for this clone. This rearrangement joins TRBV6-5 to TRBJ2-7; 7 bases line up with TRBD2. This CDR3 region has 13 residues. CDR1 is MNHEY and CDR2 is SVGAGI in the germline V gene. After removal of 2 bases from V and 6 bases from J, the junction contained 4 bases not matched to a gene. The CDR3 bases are TGTGCCAGCAGTTACGAGCGGGGCGGCGAGCAGTACTTC. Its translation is CASSYERGGEQYF.

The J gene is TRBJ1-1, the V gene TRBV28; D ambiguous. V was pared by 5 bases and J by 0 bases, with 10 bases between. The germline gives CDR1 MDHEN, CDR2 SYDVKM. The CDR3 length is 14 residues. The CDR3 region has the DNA TGTGCCAGCAGTCCCTACCAGCTGAACACTGAAGCTTTCTTT. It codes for CASSPYQLNTEAFF.

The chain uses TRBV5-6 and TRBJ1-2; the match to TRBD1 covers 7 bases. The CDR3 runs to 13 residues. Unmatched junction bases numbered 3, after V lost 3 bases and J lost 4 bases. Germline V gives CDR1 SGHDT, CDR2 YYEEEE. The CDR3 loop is CASSSGTAYGYTF. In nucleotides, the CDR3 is TGTGCCAGCAGCTCAGGGACAGCCTATGGCTACACCTTC. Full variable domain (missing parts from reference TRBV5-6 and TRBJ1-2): DAGVTQSPTHLIKTRGQQVTLRCSPKSGHDTVSWYQQALGQGPQFIFQYYEEEERQRGNFPDRFSGHQFPNYSSELNVNALLLGDSALYLCASSSGTAYGYTFGSGTRLTVV.

The chain's CDR3 is CAWSVRGLIKNEQFF. The CDR3, as DNA: TGTGCCTGGAGTGTTCGGGGTTTGATCAAGAATGAGCAGTTCTTC. The V gene is TRBV30, the J gene TRBJ2-1; a possible D gene is TRBD2 (5 bases). Trimming took 0 bases from V and 7 from J, leaving 16 bases between them. The CDR3 length is 15 residues. Germline V gene sequence: CDR1 GTSNPN, CDR2 SVGIG (reference sequence).

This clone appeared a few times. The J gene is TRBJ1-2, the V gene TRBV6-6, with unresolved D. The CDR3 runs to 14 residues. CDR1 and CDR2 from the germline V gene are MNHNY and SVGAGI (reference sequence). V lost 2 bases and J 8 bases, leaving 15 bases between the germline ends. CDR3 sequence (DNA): TGTGCCAGCAGTTACCCTGTCGGGAGCCCAGGCTACACCTTC. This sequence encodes CASSYPVGSPGYTF.

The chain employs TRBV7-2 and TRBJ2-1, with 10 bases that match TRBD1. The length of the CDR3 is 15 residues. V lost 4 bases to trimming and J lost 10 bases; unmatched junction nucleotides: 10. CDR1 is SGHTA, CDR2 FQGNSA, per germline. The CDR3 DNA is TGTGCCAGCAGCTCCTCCGGGACAGGGGTCAGCGAGCAGTTCTTC. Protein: CASSSSGTGVSEQFF.

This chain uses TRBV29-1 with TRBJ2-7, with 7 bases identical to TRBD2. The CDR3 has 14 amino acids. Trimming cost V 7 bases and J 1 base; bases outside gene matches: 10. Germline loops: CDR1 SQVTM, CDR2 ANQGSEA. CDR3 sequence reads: CSALGGTASYEQYF. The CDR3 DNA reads TGCAGCGCACTCGGGGGGACGGCTTCCTACGAGCAGTACTTC.

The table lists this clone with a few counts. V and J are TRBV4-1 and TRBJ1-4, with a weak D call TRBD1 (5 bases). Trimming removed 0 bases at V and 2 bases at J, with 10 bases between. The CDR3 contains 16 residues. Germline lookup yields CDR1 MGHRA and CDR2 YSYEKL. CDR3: CASSQDYRGTNEKLFF. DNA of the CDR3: TGCGCCAGCAGCCAAGATTACCGGGGGACTAATGAAAAACTGTTTTTT.

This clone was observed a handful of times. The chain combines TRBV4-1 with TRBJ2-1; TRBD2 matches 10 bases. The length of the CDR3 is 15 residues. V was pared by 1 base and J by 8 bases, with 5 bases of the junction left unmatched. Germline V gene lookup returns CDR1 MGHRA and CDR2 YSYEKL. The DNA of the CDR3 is TGCGCCAGCAGCCAAGTAAGCGGGGGGGTCGATGAGCAGTTCTTC. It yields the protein CASSQVSGGVDEQFF.

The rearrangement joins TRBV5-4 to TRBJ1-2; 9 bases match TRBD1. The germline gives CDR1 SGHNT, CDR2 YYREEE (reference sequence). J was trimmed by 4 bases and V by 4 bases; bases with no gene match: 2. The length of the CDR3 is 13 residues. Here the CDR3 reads CASSQTGGYGYTF. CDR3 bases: TGTGCCAGCAGCCAGACAGGGGGCTATGGCTACACCTTC.

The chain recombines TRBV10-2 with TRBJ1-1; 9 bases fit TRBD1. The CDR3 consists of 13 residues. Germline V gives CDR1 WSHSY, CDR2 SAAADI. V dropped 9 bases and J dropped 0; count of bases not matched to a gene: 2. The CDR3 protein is CASWTGVNTEAFF. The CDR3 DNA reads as TGCGCCAGTTGGACAGGGGTGAACACTGAAGCTTTCTTT.

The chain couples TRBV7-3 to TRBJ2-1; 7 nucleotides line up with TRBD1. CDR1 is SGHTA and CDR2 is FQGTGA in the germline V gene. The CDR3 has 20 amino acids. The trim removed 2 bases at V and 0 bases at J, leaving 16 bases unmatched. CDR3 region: CASSLAPDIGGPSSYNEQFF. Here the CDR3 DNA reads TGTGCCAGCAGCTTAGCCCCGGACATAGGGGGCCCTAGCTCCTACAATGAGCAGTTCTTC.

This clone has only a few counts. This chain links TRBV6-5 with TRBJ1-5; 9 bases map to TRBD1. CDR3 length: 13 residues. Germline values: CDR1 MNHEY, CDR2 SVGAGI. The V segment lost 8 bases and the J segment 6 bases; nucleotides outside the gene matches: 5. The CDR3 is CASAGQGGQPQHF. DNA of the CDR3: TGTGCCAGCGCGGGACAGGGCGGTCAGCCCCAGCATTTT.

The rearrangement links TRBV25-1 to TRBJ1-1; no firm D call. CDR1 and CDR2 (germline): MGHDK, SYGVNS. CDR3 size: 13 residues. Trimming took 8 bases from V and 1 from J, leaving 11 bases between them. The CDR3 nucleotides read TGTGCCAGCCACGCGGCAGGGAACACTGAAGCTTTCTTT. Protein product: CASHAAGNTEAFF.